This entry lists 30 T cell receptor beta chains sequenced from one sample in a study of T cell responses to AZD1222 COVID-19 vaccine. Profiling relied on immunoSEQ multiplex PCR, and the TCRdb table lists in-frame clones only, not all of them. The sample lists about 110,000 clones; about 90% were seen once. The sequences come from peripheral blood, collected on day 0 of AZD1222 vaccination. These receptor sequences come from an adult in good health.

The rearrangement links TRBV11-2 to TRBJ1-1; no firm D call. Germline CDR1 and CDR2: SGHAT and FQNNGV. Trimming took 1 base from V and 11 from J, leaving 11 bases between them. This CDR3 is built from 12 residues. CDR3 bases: TGTGCCAGCAGCTTAGCGGTCGGGGAGGCTTTCTTT. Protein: CASSLAVGEAFF.

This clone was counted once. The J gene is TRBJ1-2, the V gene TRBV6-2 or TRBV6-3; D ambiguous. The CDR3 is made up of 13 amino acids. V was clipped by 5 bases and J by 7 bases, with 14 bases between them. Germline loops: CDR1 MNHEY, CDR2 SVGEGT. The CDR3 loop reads CASSTGGLLGYTF. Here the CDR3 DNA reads TGTGCCAGCAGTACGGGCGGACTACTTGGCTACACCTTC.

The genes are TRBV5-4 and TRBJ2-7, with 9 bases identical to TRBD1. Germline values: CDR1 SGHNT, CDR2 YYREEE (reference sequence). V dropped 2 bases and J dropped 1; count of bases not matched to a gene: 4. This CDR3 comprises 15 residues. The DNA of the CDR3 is TGTGCCAGCAGCTTCACCGGGACAGGGTCCTACGAGCAGTACTTC. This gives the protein CASSFTGTGSYEQYF.

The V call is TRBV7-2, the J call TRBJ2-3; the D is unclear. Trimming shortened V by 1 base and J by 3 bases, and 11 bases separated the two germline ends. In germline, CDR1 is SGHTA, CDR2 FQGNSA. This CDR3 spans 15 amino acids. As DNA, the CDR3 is TGTGCCAGCAGCTTAGGGCCCAGGCCTACAGATACGCAGTATTTT. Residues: CASSLGPRPTDTQYF.

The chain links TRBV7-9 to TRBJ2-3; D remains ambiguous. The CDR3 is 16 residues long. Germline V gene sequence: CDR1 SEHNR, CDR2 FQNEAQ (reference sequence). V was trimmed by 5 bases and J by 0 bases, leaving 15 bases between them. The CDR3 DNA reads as TGTGCCAGCAGCCCGTCCCCTCTACTTAGCACAGATACGCAGTATTTT. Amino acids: CASSPSPLLSTDTQYF.

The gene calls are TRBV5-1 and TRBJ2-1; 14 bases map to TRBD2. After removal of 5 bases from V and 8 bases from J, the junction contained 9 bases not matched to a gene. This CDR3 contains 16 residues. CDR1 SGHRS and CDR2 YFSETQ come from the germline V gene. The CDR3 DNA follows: TGCGCCAGCAGGACGGTGGGACTAGCGGGAGTGGATGAGCAGTTCTTC. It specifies CASRTVGLAGVDEQFF.

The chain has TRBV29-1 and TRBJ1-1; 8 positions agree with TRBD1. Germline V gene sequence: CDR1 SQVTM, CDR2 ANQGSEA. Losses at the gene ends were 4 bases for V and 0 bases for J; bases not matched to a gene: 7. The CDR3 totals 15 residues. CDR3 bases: TGCAGCGTTGGACAGGGGAGCCTCATGAACACTGAAGCTTTCTTT. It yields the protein CSVGQGSLMNTEAFF.

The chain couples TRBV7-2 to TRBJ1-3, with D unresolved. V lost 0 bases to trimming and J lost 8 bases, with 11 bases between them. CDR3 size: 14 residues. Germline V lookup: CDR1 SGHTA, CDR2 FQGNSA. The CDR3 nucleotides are TGTGCCAGCAGCTTAGCGTCCGTCTCTGACACCATATATTTT. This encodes CASSLASVSDTIYF.

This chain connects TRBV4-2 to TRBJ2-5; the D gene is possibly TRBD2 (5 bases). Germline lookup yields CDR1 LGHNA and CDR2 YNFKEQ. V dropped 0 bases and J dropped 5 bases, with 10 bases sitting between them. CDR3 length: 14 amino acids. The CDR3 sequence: CASSQDRRRETQYF. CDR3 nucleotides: TGTGCCAGCAGCCAAGACCGCCGGAGGGAGACCCAGTACTTC.

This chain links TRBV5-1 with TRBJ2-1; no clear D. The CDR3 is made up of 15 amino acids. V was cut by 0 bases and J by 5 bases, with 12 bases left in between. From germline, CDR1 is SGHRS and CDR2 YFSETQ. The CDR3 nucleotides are TGCGCCAGCAGCTTGGTTGAGACTGGCAACAATGAGCAGTTCTTC. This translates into CASSLVETGNNEQFF. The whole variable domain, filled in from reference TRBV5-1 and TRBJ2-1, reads KAGVTQTPRYLIKTRGQQVTLSCSPISGHRSVSWYQQTPGQGLQFLFEYFSETQRNKGNFPGRFSGRQFSNSRSEMNVSTLELGDSALYLCASSLVETGNNEQFFGPGTRLTVL.

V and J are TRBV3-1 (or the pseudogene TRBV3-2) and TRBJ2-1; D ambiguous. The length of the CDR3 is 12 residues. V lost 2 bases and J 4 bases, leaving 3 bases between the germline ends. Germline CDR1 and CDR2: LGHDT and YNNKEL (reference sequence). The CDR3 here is CASSQYYNEQFF. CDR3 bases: TGTGCCAGCAGCCAATATTACAATGAGCAGTTCTTC.

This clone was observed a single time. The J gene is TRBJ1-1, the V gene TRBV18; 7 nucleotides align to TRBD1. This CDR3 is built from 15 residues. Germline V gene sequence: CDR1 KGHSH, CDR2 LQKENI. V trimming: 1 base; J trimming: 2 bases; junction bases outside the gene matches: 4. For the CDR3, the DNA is TGTGCCAGCTCACCACAGGGGGCGCGAAACACTGAAGCTTTCTTT. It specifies CASSPQGARNTEAFF. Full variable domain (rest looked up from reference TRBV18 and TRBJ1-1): NAGVMQNPRHLVRRRGQEARLRCSPMKGHSHVYWYRQLPEEGLKFMVYLQKENIIDESGMPKERFSAEFPKEGPSILRIQQVVRGDSAAYFCASSPQGARNTEAFFGQGTRLTVV.

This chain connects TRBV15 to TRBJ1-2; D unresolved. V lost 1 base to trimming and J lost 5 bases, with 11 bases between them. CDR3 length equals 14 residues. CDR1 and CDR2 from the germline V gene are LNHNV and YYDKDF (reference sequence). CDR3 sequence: CATSRVGQPYGYTF. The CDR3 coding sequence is TGTGCCACCAGCAGAGTCGGCCAGCCATATGGCTACACCTTC.

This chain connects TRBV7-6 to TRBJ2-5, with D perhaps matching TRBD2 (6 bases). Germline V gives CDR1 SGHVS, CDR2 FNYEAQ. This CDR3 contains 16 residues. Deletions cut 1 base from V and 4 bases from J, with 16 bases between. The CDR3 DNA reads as TGTGCCAGCAGCTTAGTCCCCCCGGGAGTGGCAGAGACCCAGTACTTC. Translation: CASSLVPPGVAETQYF.

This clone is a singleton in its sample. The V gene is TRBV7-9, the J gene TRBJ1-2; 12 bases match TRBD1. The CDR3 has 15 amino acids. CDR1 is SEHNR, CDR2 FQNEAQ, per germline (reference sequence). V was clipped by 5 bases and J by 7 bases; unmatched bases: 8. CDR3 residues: CASSPGTGGFAGYTF. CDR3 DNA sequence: TGTGCCAGCAGCCCCGGGACAGGGGGCTTTGCTGGCTACACCTTC.

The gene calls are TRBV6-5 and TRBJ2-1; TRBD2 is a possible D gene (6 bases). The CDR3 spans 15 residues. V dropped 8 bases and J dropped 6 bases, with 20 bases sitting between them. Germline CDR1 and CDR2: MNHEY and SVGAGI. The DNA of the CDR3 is TGTGCCAGCGGAGAGGGGACTTCCCCCTCCAATGAGCAGTTCTTC. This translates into CASGEGTSPSNEQFF.

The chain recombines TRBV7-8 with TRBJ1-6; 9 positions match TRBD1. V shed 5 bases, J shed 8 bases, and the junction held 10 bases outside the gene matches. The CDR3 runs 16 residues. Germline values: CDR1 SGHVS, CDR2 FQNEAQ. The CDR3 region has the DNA TGTGCCAGCAGCCTAAGACAGGGGGAAGGGGATTCACCCCTCCACTTT. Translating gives CASSLRQGEGDSPLHF.

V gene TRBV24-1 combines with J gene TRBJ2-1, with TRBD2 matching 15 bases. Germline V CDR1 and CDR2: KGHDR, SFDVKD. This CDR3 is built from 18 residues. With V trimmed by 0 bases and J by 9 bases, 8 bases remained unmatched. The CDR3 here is CATSDLPGTSGGKGEQFF. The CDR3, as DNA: TGTGCCACCAGTGATTTGCCCGGGACTAGCGGGGGGAAGGGTGAGCAGTTCTTC.

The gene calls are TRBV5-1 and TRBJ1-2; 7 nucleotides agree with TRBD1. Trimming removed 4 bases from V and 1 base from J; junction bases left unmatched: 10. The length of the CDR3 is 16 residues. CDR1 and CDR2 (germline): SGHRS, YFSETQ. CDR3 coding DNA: TGCGCCAGCAGCACCGGACAGGCTATACTTAACTATGGCTACACCTTC. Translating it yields CASSTGQAILNYGYTF.

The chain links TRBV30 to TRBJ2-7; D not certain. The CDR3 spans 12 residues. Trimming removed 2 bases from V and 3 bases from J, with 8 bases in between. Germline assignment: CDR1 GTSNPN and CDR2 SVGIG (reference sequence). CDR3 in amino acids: CAWSSNSYEQYF. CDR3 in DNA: TGTGCCTGGAGTTCAAACAGCTACGAGCAGTACTTC.

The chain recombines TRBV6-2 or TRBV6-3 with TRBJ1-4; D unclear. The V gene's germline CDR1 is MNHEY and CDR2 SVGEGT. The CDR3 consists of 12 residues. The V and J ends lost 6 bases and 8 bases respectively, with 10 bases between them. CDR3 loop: CASSDSMEKLFF. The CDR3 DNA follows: TGTGCCAGCAGCGACTCTATGGAAAAACTGTTTTTT.

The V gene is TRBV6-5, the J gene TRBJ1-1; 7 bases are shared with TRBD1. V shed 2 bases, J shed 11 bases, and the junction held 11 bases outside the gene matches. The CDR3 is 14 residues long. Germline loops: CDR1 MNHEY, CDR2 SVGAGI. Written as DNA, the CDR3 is TGTGCCAGCAGTTACAACGGACAGGTAGCCTCCGCTTTCTTT. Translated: CASSYNGQVASAFF.

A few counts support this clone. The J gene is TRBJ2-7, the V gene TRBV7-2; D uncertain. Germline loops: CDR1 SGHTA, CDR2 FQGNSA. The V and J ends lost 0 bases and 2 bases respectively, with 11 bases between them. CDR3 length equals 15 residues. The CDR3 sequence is CASSLARQPTYEQYF. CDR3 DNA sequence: TGTGCCAGCAGCTTAGCGCGGCAACCCACCTACGAGCAGTACTTC.

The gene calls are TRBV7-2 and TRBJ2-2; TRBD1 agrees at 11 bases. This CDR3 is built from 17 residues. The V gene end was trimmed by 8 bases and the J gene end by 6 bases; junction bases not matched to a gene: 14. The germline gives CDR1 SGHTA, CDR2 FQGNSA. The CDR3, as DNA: TGTGCCAGCGAGCTTAGGCGGGGACAGGGGGTTGCCGGGGAGCTGTTTTTT. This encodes CASELRRGQGVAGELFF. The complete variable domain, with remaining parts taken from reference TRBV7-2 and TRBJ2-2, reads GAGVSQSPSNKVTEKGKDVELRCDPISGHTALYWYRQSLGQGLEFLIYFQGNSAPDKSGLPSDRFSAERTGGSVSTLTIQRTQQEDSAVYLCASELRRGQGVAGELFFGEGSRLTVL.

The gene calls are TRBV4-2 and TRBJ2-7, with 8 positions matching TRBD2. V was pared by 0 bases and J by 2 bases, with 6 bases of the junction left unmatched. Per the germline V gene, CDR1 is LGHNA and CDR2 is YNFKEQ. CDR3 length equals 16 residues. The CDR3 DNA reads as TGTGCCAGCAGCCAAGATTCACTAGCGGAAGCCTACGAGCAGTACTTC. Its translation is CASSQDSLAEAYEQYF.

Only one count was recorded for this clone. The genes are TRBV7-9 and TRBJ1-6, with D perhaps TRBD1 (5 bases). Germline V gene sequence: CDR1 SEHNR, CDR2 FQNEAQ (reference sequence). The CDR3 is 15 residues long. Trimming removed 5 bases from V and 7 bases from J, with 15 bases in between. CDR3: CASSPPGTSNSPLHF. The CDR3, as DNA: TGTGCCAGCAGCCCGCCCGGGACCTCGAATTCACCCCTCCACTTT.

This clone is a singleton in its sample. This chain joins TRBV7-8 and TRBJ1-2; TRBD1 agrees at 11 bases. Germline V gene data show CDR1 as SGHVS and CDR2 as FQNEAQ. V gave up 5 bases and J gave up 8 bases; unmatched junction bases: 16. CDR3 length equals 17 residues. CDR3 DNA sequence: TGTGCCAGCAGCCCTAACTGGGGACAGGGGGAAGGTCGGGGCTACACCTTC. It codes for CASSPNWGQGEGRGYTF.

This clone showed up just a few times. The CDR3 spells CASSQTSGMGTGELFF. CDR3 nucleotides: TGTGCCAGCAGTCAGACTAGCGGGATGGGGACCGGGGAGCTGTTTTTT. The chain uses TRBV25-1 and TRBJ2-2, with 11 bases aligning to TRBD2. The CDR3 has 16 residues. V shed 5 bases and J 5 bases; nucleotides not matched to a gene: 7. Germline CDR1 and CDR2: MGHDK and SYGVNS.

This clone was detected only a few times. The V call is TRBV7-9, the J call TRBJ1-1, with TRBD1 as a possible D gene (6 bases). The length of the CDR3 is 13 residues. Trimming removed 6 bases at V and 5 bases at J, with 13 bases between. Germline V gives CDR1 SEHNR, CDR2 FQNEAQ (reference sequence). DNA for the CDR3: TGTGCCAGCAGGCAGACAGGATTGACTGAAGCTTTCTTT. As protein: CASRQTGLTEAFF. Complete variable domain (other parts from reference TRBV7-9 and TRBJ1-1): DTGVSQNPRHKITKRGQNVTFRCDPISEHNRLYWYRQTLGQGPEFLTYFQNEAQLEKSRLLSDRFSAERPKGSFSTLEIQRTEQGDSAMYLCASRQTGLTEAFFGQGTRLTVV.

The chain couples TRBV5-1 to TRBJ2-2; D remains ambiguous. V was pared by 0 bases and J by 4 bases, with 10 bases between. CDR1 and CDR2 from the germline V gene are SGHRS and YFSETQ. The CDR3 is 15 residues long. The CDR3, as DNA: TGCGCCAGCAGCTTGGAATGGGGTAGCACCGGGGAGCTGTTTTTT. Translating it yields CASSLEWGSTGELFF.